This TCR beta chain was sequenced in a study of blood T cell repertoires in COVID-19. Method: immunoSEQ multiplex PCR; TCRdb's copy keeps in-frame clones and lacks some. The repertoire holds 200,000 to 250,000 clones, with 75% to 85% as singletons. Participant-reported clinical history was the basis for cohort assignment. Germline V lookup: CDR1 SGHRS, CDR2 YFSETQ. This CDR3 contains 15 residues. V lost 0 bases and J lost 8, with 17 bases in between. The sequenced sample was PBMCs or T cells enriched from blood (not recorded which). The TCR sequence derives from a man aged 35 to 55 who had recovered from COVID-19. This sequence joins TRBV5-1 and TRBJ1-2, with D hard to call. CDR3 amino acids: CASSLDPAAERGYTF. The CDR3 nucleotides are TGCGCCAGCAGCTTGGATCCAGCGGCGGAACGGGGCTACACCTTC. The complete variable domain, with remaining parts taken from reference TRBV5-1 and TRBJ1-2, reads KAGVTQTPRYLIKTRGQQVTLSCSPISGHRSVSWYQQTPGQGLQFLFEYFSETQRNKGNFPGRFSGRQFSNSRSEMNVSTLELGDSALYLCASSLDPAAERGYTFGSGTRLTVV.